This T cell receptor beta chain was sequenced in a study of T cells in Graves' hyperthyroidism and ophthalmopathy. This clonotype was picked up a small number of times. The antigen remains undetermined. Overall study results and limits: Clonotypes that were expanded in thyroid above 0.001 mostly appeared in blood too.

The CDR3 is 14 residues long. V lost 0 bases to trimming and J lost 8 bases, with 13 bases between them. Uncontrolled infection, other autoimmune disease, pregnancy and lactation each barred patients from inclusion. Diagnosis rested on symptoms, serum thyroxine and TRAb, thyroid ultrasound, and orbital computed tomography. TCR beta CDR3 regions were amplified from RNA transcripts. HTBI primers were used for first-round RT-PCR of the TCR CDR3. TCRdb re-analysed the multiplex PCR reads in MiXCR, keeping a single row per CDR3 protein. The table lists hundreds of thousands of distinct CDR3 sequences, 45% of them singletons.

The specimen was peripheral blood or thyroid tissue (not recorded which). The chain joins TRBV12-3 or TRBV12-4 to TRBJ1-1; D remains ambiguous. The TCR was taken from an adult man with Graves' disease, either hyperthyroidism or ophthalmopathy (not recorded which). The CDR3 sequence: CASSLAQTRKEAFF. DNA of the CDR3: TGTGCCAGCAGTTTAGCGCAGACGAGGAAGGAAGCTTTCTTT.